Reported below is one T cell receptor beta chain. This entry belongs to a study of blood T cell repertoires in COVID-19. For the study at large: Acute and convalescent COVID-19 samples came from the United States, Italy and Spain. Sources were T cells, B-cell-depleted T cells, or PBMCs; the material itself was cDNA or gDNA.

V lost 1 base and J 0 bases, leaving 13 bases between the germline ends. Germline V CDR1 and CDR2: WSHSY, SAAADI. The CDR3 sequence is 17 residues long. Authors' methods: The assay estimated nucleated cells by amplifying reference gene primers. Measured with immunoSEQ multiplex PCR; TCRdb has only the in-frame clones, and not every one. D and trimming were read from the DNA, whereas the V and J calls and clone size are those reported in that table. Here the sample spans about 90,000 clones, 91% being singletons. This receptor was identified in a human donor with active COVID-19. The donor label of this sample is uncertain. Material: peripheral blood. This rearrangement joins TRBV10-2 to TRBJ1-3; no clear D gene. The CDR3 DNA reads as TGCGCCAGCAGTGAGTTACCCGGGTCTCACTCTGGAAACACCATATATTTT. Its translation: CASSELPGSHSGNTIYF.